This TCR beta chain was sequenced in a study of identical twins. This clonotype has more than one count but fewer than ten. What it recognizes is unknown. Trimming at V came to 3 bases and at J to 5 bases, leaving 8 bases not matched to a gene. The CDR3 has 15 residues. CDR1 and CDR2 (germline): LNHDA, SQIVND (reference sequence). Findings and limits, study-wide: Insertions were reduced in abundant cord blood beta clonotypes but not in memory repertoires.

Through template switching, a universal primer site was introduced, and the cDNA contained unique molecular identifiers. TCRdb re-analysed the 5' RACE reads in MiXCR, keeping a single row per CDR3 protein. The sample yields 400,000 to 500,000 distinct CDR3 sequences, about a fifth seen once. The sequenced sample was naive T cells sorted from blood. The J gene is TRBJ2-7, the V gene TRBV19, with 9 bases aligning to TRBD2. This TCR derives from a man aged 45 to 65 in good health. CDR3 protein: CASSMGGLAINEQYF. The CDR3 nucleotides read TGTGCCAGTAGTATGGGAGGACTAGCGATAAACGAGCAGTACTTC.